The 20 T cell receptor beta chains presented below share a single source sample, sequenced in a study of cytomegalovirus exposure and HLA in healthy donors (dated by TCRdb to 2016 to 2017). The receptor library was made with the immunoSEQ multiplex PCR assay. The table comes from immuneACCESS by way of TCRdb, which keeps in-frame sequences with V and J called. Part of the clones is missing from these tables; in studies checked, under half for an unresolved V gene and the rest for unknown reasons. This sample has roughly 310,000 clones in its table, and roughly 87% of those were observed once. The top ten hold around 0.88% of the sample. The sample taken for sequencing was PBMCs. These receptors came from a man aged 25-40 years in good health and CMV-seronegative.

This clone was seen only a few times. The chain uses TRBV19 and TRBJ1-6; D is unclear. The CDR3 is made up of 14 amino acids. V was pared by 4 bases and J by 7 bases, with 11 bases between. Germline CDR1 reads LNHDA; CDR2 reads SQIVND (reference sequence). This CDR3 is CASSTRGLNSPLHF. CDR3 in DNA: TGTGCCAGTAGTACACGGGGTCTCAATTCACCCCTCCACTTT.

The DNA for the CDR3 is TGTGCCAGCTCACCCCTTGGGACAGGGGGGAGCACCGGGGAGCTGTTTTTT. Translated, it gives CASSPLGTGGSTGELFF. The V and J genes are TRBV18 and TRBJ2-2, with 11 positions matching TRBD1. This CDR3 comprises 17 residues. Looked up from germline, CDR1 is KGHSH and CDR2 is LQKENI. The J segment lost 4 bases and the V segment lost 3 bases, leaving 7 bases of the junction unmatched.

This chain joins TRBV11-3 and TRBJ2-2; a possible D gene is TRBD1 (5 bases). Germline CDR1 SGHNT, CDR2 YENEEA. V shed 4 bases and J shed 7 bases, with 10 bases lying between them. The CDR3 is 13 residues long. The CDR3 DNA reads as TGTGCCAGCAGCTCCAGGGTTGACGGGGAGCTGTTTTTT. Translated: CASSSRVDGELFF.

There are a few counts of this clone. The V and J genes are TRBV6-1 and TRBJ1-5, with unresolved D. The CDR3 has 14 residues. V was trimmed by 0 bases and J by 4 bases, leaving 7 bases between them. Germline V gene lookup returns CDR1 MNHNS and CDR2 SASEGT. The CDR3, as DNA: TGTGCCAGCAGTGAAGCGCACAGAAATCAGCCCCAGCATTTT. This gives the protein CASSEAHRNQPQHF.

The rearrangement links TRBV9 to TRBJ2-7; D may be TRBD1 (6 bases). The V end was cut by 9 bases, the J end by 3 bases, with 16 bases between. This CDR3 has 13 residues. The germline V gene has CDR1 SGDLS and CDR2 YYNGEE. The CDR3 sequence: CAKTGCYFYEQYF. In nucleotides, the CDR3 is TGTGCCAAAACAGGGTGTTATTTCTACGAGCAGTACTTC. Complete variable domain (other parts from reference TRBV9 and TRBJ2-7): DSGVTQTPKHLITATGQRVTLRCSPRSGDLSVYWYQQSLDQGLQFLIQYYNGEERAKGNILERFSAQQFPDLHSELNLSSLELGDSALYFCAKTGCYFYEQYFGPGTRLTVT.

The J gene is TRBJ1-3, the V gene TRBV19, with no clear D. CDR3 size: 16 residues. V lost 4 bases, J lost 1 base, and 14 bases lay in between. Germline CDR1 is LNHDA and CDR2 is SQIVND (reference sequence). DNA for the CDR3: TGTGCCAGTAGTAGTTGGTGGCCCCGATCTGGAAACACCATATATTTT. It specifies CASSSWWPRSGNTIYF.

The rearrangement joins TRBV12-5 to TRBJ2-3, with 10 bases identical to TRBD1. The V gene's germline CDR1 is LGHNT and CDR2 FRNRAP. The CDR3 has 16 amino acids. The J segment lost 4 bases and the V segment lost 1 base, leaving 5 bases of the junction unmatched. The CDR3 DNA sequence: TGTGCTAGTGGTTTGGGGGACAGGGGCGGTGCAGATACGCAGTATTTT. Residues: CASGLGDRGGADTQYF. Filled out from reference TRBV12-5 and TRBJ2-3, the complete variable domain reads DARVTQTPRHKVTEMGQEVTMRCQPILGHNTVFWYRQTMMQGLELLAYFRNRAPLDDSGMPKDRFSAEMPDATLATLKIQPSEPRDSAVYFCASGLGDRGGADTQYFGPGTRLTVL.

The V and J genes are TRBV15 and TRBJ2-7, with a weak D call TRBD1 (5 bases). CDR3 length equals 15 residues. V lost 0 bases and J lost 6, with 15 bases in between. Germline V lookup: CDR1 LNHNV, CDR2 YYDKDF (reference sequence). The CDR3 here is CATSRDQGTSGEQYF. For the CDR3, the DNA is TGTGCCACCAGCAGAGATCAGGGAACATCCGGCGAGCAGTACTTC.

J is TRBJ2-1 and V is TRBV6-4, with 7 bases aligning to TRBD2. Germline V gene sequence: CDR1 MRHNA, CDR2 SNTAGT. V shed 7 bases, J shed 4 bases, and the junction held 1 base outside the gene matches. This CDR3 region has 12 residues. The CDR3 coding sequence is TGTGCCAGCAAACTAGCGTACAATGAGCAGTTCTTC. Translated, it gives CASKLAYNEQFF.

The V gene is TRBV18, the J gene TRBJ1-6; tentative D call: TRBD1 (6 bases). CDR3 length: 17 amino acids. Per the germline V gene, CDR1 is KGHSH and CDR2 is LQKENI. V shed 1 base and J shed 7 bases, with 17 bases lying between them. CDR3 region: CASSPLAWTAKNSPLHF. For the CDR3, the DNA is TGTGCCAGCTCACCACTTGCCTGGACAGCAAAGAATTCACCCCTCCACTTT. Drawing the rest from reference TRBV18 and TRBJ1-6, the complete variable domain is NAGVMQNPRHLVRRRGQEARLRCSPMKGHSHVYWYRQLPEEGLKFMVYLQKENIIDESGMPKERFSAEFPKEGPSILRIQQVVRGDSAAYFCASSPLAWTAKNSPLHFGNGTRLTVT.

The chain recombines TRBV2 with TRBJ2-2; the D gene is possibly TRBD1 (7 bases). V lost 5 bases and J lost 1, with 17 bases in between. Germline CDR1 is SNHLY and CDR2 is FYNNEI. The CDR3 loop spans 17 amino acids. This chain's CDR3 is CASSSAGQGGNTGELFF. For the CDR3, the DNA is TGTGCCAGCAGTTCCGCCGGGCAGGGGGGGAACACCGGGGAGCTGTTTTTT.

The chain links TRBV10-1 to TRBJ2-5, with 12 bases aligning to TRBD2. The CDR3 covers 17 residues. After removal of 6 bases from V and 4 bases from J, the junction contained 12 bases not matched to a gene. Germline V gene lookup returns CDR1 WNHNN and CDR2 SYGVQD (reference sequence). The CDR3 reads CASSRGETSGGTETQYF. CDR3 bases: TGCGCCAGCAGCAGAGGGGAGACTAGCGGGGGTACAGAGACCCAGTACTTC.

V gene TRBV5-5 combines with J gene TRBJ1-2; D is perhaps TRBD1 (5 bases). The ends were cut back, 1 base at V and 7 bases at J, with 14 bases in the middle. Germline V lookup: CDR1 SGHKS, CDR2 YYEKEE (reference sequence). The CDR3 is 14 amino acids. The CDR3 here is CASSLFREGRGYTF. CDR3 in DNA: TGTGCCAGCAGCTTGTTCAGGGAGGGACGTGGCTACACCTTC.

This clone came up a few times. The genes are TRBV2 and TRBJ2-5; the D gene is possibly TRBD1 (6 bases). The CDR3 is made up of 16 amino acids. Germline CDR1 reads SNHLY; CDR2 reads FYNNEI. V was cut by 2 bases and J by 3 bases, with 16 bases left in between. The CDR3 region is CASSESLRTEKETQYF. CDR3 nucleotide sequence: TGTGCCAGCAGTGAAAGCCTGCGGACAGAGAAAGAGACCCAGTACTTC.

The J gene is TRBJ2-7, the V gene TRBV18; TRBD1 aligns across 7 bases. The CDR3 length is 13 residues. V lost 8 bases, J lost 2 bases, and 6 bases stayed unmatched. Germline CDR1 and CDR2: KGHSH and LQKENI. The CDR3 here is CASGDSFTYEQYF. Written as DNA, the CDR3 is TGTGCCAGCGGGGACAGTTTTACCTACGAGCAGTACTTC.

V and J are TRBV7-2 and TRBJ1-1; D gene unclear. Trimming shortened V by 5 bases and J by 4 bases, and 5 bases separated the two germline ends. This CDR3 contains 11 residues. The V gene's germline CDR1 is SGHTA and CDR2 FQGNSA. The CDR3 loop reads CASSPRTEAFF. The CDR3, as DNA: TGTGCCAGCAGCCCCCGCACTGAAGCTTTCTTT.

The chain combines TRBV9 with TRBJ1-1; TRBD1 might be the D (5 bases). CDR3 length: 15 amino acids. Germline loops: CDR1 SGDLS, CDR2 YYNGEE. V was shortened by 3 bases and J by 5 bases, with 17 bases between the two germline ends. This CDR3 reads CASSGHLGLSTEAFF. The DNA of the CDR3 is TGTGCCAGCAGCGGTCATTTGGGACTCTCGACTGAAGCTTTCTTT.

This chain links TRBV6-1 with TRBJ1-6, with TRBD1 matching 7 bases. Trimming took 6 bases from V and 9 from J; bases not matched to a gene: 8. CDR3 length: 14 amino acids. Germline V gene sequence: CDR1 MNHNS, CDR2 SASEGT. Here the CDR3 DNA reads TGTGCCAGCAGGGGACAGTCTATGGGTTCACCCCTCCACTTT. Its protein is CASRGQSMGSPLHF.

This clone was picked up a small number of times. This chain uses TRBV11-2 with TRBJ1-6; 7 bases agree with TRBD1. Germline V gene data show CDR1 as SGHAT and CDR2 as FQNNGV. This CDR3 is 15 amino acids long. Trimming took 6 bases from V and 5 from J; bases not matched to a gene: 7. The CDR3 nucleotides read TGTGCCAGCAGTTACAGACAGGGTAATAATTCACCCCTCCACTTT. Translated, it gives CASSYRQGNNSPLHF.

The table lists this clone with a count of one. The genes are TRBV6-5 and TRBJ2-7; weak D call: TRBD2 (5 bases). This CDR3 has 15 residues. Germline V CDR1 and CDR2: MNHEY, SVGAGI. V lost 8 bases, J lost 1 base, and 18 bases lay in between. In DNA, the CDR3 is TGTGCCAGCGGTCTCTTAAAGGGCGGGTCCTACGAGCAGTACTTC. Amino acid sequence: CASGLLKGGSYEQYF.